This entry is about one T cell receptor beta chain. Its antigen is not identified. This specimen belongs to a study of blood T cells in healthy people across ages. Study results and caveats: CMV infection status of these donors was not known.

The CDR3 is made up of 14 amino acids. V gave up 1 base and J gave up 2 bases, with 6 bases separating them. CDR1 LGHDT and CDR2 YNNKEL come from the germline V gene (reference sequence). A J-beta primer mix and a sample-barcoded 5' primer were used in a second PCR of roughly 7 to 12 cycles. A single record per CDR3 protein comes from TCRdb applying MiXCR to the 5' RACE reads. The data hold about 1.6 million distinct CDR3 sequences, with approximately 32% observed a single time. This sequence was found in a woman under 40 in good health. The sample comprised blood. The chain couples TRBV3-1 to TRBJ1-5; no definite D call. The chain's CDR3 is CASSQGRGNQPQHF. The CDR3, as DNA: TGTGCCAGCAGCCAAGGCCGCGGCAATCAGCCCCAGCATTTT.